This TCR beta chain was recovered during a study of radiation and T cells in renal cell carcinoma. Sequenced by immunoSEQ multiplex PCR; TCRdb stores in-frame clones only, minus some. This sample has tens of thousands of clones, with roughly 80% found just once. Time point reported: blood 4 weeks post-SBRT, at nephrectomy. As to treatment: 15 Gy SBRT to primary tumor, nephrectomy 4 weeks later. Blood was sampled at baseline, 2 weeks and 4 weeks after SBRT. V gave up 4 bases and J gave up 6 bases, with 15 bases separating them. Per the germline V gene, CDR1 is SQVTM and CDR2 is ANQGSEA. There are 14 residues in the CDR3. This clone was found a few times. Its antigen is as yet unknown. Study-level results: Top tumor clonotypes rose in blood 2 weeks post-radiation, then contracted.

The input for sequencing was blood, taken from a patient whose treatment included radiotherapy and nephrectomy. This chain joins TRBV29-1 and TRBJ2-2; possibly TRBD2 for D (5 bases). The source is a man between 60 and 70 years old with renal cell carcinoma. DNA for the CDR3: TGCAGCGTTGGTTCCGAGGAGAGGGCCGGGGAGCTGTTTTTT. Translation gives CSVGSEERAGELFF.